Presented here are 31 T cell receptor beta chains from one specimen sequenced in a study of PD-L1 blockade in urothelial cancer. The sample's time point: peripheral blood 6 weeks after treatment start. Data came from immunoSEQ multiplex PCR; TCRdb stores just in-frame clones and leaves some out. The sample lists some 75,000 clones; approximately 90% were seen once. The specimen comprised PBMCs, sampled around atezolizumab (anti-PD-L1) treatment. All receptors derive from a woman of 80 years or more with urothelial cancer.

The chain uses TRBV5-1 and TRBJ1-1, with 9 bases aligning to TRBD1. The CDR3 totals 17 residues. V shed 2 bases and J 5 bases; nucleotides not matched to a gene: 13. Germline V CDR1 and CDR2: SGHRS, YFSETQ. The CDR3 here is CASSFRQGEKIGTEAFF. The CDR3 DNA reads as TGCGCCAGCAGCTTTCGACAGGGGGAGAAGATTGGAACTGAAGCTTTCTTT.

This chain joins TRBV28 and TRBJ2-7, with D hard to call. This CDR3 comprises 14 residues. Germline V gene lookup returns CDR1 MDHEN and CDR2 SYDVKM. V was shortened by 3 bases and J by 3 bases, with 12 bases between the two germline ends. The CDR3 sequence is CASSLSGSSYEQYF. The DNA for the CDR3 is TGTGCCAGCAGTTTGTCTGGGTCTAGCTACGAGCAGTACTTC.

The chain carries TRBV27 and TRBJ1-5, with TRBD1 as a possible D gene (5 bases). V lost 5 bases to trimming and J lost 0 bases, with 11 bases between them. Germline lookup yields CDR1 MNHEY and CDR2 SMNVEV (reference sequence). The CDR3 has 15 residues. The CDR3 loop reads CASSRTRDSNQPQHF. In nucleotides, the CDR3 is TGTGCCAGCAGTAGGACAAGAGATAGCAATCAGCCCCAGCATTTT.

The chain has TRBV11-3 and TRBJ2-1; 7 bases fit TRBD2. Unmatched junction bases numbered 5, after V lost 3 bases and J lost 3 bases. Germline CDR1 reads SGHNT; CDR2 reads YENEEA. The CDR3 spans 15 residues. Written as DNA, the CDR3 is TGTGCCAGCAGCTTGGGTCTAGCGGACTACAATGAGCAGTTCTTC. It translates to CASSLGLADYNEQFF. Full variable domain (outside the CDR3, taken from reference TRBV11-3 and TRBJ2-1): EAGVVQSPRYKIIEKKQPVAFWCNPISGHNTLYWYLQNLGQGPELLIRYENEEAVDDSQLPKDRFSAERLKGVDSTLKIQPAELGDSAVYLCASSLGLADYNEQFFGPGTRLTVL.

As to this clone: The sample carries other DNA sequences with the same CDR3. The V and J genes are TRBV5-1 and TRBJ2-3; no firm D call. This CDR3 comprises 12 residues. CDR1 SGHRS and CDR2 YFSETQ come from the germline V gene. V dropped 4 bases and J dropped 2 bases, with 5 bases sitting between them. The CDR3 region is CASSLSTDTQYF. CDR3 DNA sequence: TGCGCCAGCAGCCTATCCACAGATACGCAGTATTTT.

This rearrangement joins TRBV28 to TRBJ2-7; TRBD2 aligns across 14 bases. After removal of 8 bases from V and 1 base from J, the junction contained 4 bases not matched to a gene. The CDR3 spans 15 residues. Germline CDR1 MDHEN, CDR2 SYDVKM. Here the CDR3 DNA reads TGTGCCAGCGGAGGGACTAGCGGGAGATCCTACGAGCAGTACTTC. Translating it yields CASGGTSGRSYEQYF. The entire variable domain, with the rest obtained from reference TRBV28 and TRBJ2-7, is as follows: DVKVTQSSRYLVKRTGEKVFLECVQDMDHENMFWYRQDPGLGLRLIYFSYDVKMKEKGDIPEGYSVSREKKERFSLILESASTNQTSMYLCASGGTSGRSYEQYFGPGTRLTVT.

The sample holds one count of this clone. The gene calls are TRBV15 and TRBJ2-1; 7 nucleotides line up with TRBD2. The CDR3 contains 17 residues. Germline CDR1 and CDR2: LNHNV and YYDKDF (reference sequence). V was pared by 3 bases and J by 0 bases, with 8 bases of the junction left unmatched. As DNA, the CDR3 is TGTGCCACCAGCAGGGGATCTCTAGCGGCCTCCTACAATGAGCAGTTCTTC. It codes for CATSRGSLAASYNEQFF.

This clone has a single count. The chain is built from TRBV2 and TRBJ1-2; D gene ambiguous. Per germline, CDR1 SNHLY and CDR2 FYNNEI. The CDR3 contains 13 residues. V shed 3 bases and J shed 4 bases, with 9 bases lying between them. Here the CDR3 reads CASSDQQLYGYTF. In DNA form, the CDR3 reads TGTGCCAGCAGTGACCAACAGCTCTATGGCTACACCTTC.

CDR3 in amino acids: CASSLDRDYGYTF. CDR3 DNA sequence: TGTGCCAGCAGTCTAGACAGAGACTATGGCTACACCTTC. V usage is TRBV6-5 and J usage is TRBJ1-2; D possibly corresponds to TRBD1 (5 bases). The CDR3 has 13 residues. V lost 5 bases, J lost 3 bases, and 10 bases lay in between. Germline V gene lookup returns CDR1 MNHEY and CDR2 SVGAGI.

This clone was detected a few times. This chain uses TRBV7-9 with TRBJ1-1; D is unresolved. Germline assignment: CDR1 SEHNR and CDR2 FQNEAQ (reference sequence). CDR3 length equals 13 residues. V was cut by 5 bases and J by 2 bases, with 9 bases left in between. The CDR3 sequence is CASSKGGNTEAFF. In DNA, the CDR3 is TGTGCCAGCAGCAAGGGAGGAAACACTGAAGCTTTCTTT.

V and J are TRBV5-5 and TRBJ1-2, with TRBD1 matching 7 bases. The germline V gene encodes CDR1 SGHKS and CDR2 YYEKEE (reference sequence). The trim removed 6 bases at V and 7 bases at J, leaving 9 bases unmatched. The CDR3 totals 13 residues. The CDR3 DNA reads as TGTGCCAGCACCAAACAGGGGTTAGGTGGCTACACCTTC. Amino acid sequence: CASTKQGLGGYTF.

The V call is TRBV6-6, the J call TRBJ1-2, with TRBD1 as a possible D gene (5 bases). V shed 2 bases and J shed 0 bases, with 13 bases lying between them. Germline V lookup: CDR1 MNHNY, CDR2 SVGAGI (reference sequence). The CDR3 length is 16 residues. CDR3 sequence (DNA): TGTGCCAGCAGTTACGGGCCCCGACAGTCTAACTATGGCTACACCTTC. Protein product: CASSYGPRQSNYGYTF.

V and J are TRBV5-4 and TRBJ1-1; 10 bases are a match to TRBD1. This CDR3 comprises 13 residues. CDR1 and CDR2 (germline): SGHNT, YYREEE (reference sequence). With 3 bases clipped from V and 5 bases from J, the junction kept 1 base outside the gene matches. CDR3 nucleotides: TGTGCCAGCAGCTGGGACAGGGGAACTGAAGCTTTCTTT. The encoded protein is CASSWDRGTEAFF.

The chain links TRBV30 to TRBJ1-1; 10 positions agree with TRBD1. Germline loops: CDR1 GTSNPN, CDR2 SVGIG (reference sequence). The V segment lost 4 bases and the J segment 9 bases; nucleotides outside the gene matches: 2. This CDR3 contains 11 residues. CDR3 nucleotides: TGTGCCTGGATGGACAGGGGGAAAGCTTTCTTT. It translates to CAWMDRGKAFF.

CDR3 nucleotides: TGTGCCAGCAGTTTAAGCGGCAGGCCTCTGGATACGCAGTATTTT. Protein sequence: CASSLSGRPLDTQYF. The rearrangement uses TRBV27 and TRBJ2-3; weak D call: TRBD2 (5 bases). V gave up 2 bases and J gave up 6 bases, with 15 bases separating them. CDR3 length equals 15 residues. Germline V gives CDR1 MNHEY, CDR2 SMNVEV (reference sequence).

V usage is TRBV28 and J usage is TRBJ2-7, with TRBD2 matching over 7 bases. The CDR3 totals 13 residues. Per germline, CDR1 MDHEN and CDR2 SYDVKM. Trimming cost V 2 bases and J 5 bases; bases outside gene matches: 3. Written as DNA, the CDR3 is TGTGCCAGCAGTTTACCTAGCGGCAACGAGCAGTACTTC. It is translated as CASSLPSGNEQYF.

CDR3 coding DNA: TGTGCCAGCAGCCAGGACAGGGCGGTACAGCCCCAGCATTTT. It encodes CASSQDRAVQPQHF. V usage is TRBV5-4 and J usage is TRBJ1-5, with TRBD1 identical over 8 bases. This CDR3 is 14 amino acids long. CDR1 is SGHNT, CDR2 YYREEE, per germline (reference sequence). Trimming removed 4 bases from V and 7 bases from J; junction bases left unmatched: 7.

The J gene is TRBJ2-1, the V gene TRBV4-1, with 7 bases aligning to TRBD2. This CDR3 region has 17 residues. Germline CDR1 and CDR2: MGHRA and YSYEKL. The trim removed 0 bases at V and 0 bases at J, leaving 5 bases unmatched. The chain's CDR3 is CASSQDPASGSYNEQFF. The CDR3 DNA sequence: TGCGCCAGCAGCCAAGACCCAGCTAGCGGCTCCTACAATGAGCAGTTCTTC.

The chain recombines TRBV14 with TRBJ1-5; possible D gene TRBD1, 6 bases. V was trimmed by 1 base and J by 6 bases, leaving 16 bases between them. CDR3 size: 16 residues. Germline CDR1 and CDR2: SGHDN and FVKESK. The CDR3 DNA is TGTGCCAGCAGCCAAGGCCCAGGGACAAGGGCTCAGCCCCAGCATTTT. Its protein product is CASSQGPGTRAQPQHF. Using reference TRBV14 and TRBJ1-5 for the parts outside the CDR3, the full variable domain is EAGVTQFPSHSVIEKGQTVTLRCDPISGHDNLYWYRRVMGKEIKFLLHFVKESKQDESGMPNNRFLAERTGGTYSTLKVQPAELEDSGVYFCASSQGPGTRAQPQHFGDGTRLSIL.

The chain uses TRBV6-1 and TRBJ1-5; D remains unclear. The germline V gene encodes CDR1 MNHNS and CDR2 SASEGT. Trimming took 2 bases from V and 0 from J, leaving 11 bases between them. The length of the CDR3 is 16 residues. This CDR3 is CASSENVPLSNQPQHF. The CDR3 DNA follows: TGTGCCAGCAGTGAAAACGTCCCACTTAGCAATCAGCCCCAGCATTTT.

This chain links TRBV2 with TRBJ1-5; unclear D gene. V lost 10 bases and J lost 4, with 8 bases in between. There are 11 residues in the CDR3. In germline, CDR1 is SNHLY, CDR2 FYNNEI. The CDR3 region has the DNA TGTGCCACCGGGGAGAATCAGCCCCAGCATTTT. Translated: CATGENQPQHF.

This clone has a handful of counts. The chain has TRBV2 and TRBJ1-1; D is ambiguous. CDR3 length equals 10 residues. Germline assignment: CDR1 SNHLY and CDR2 FYNNEI. V was pared by 10 bases and J by 5 bases, with 8 bases between. The DNA for the CDR3 is TGTGCCATCACCAGAACTGAAGCTTTCTTT. Protein sequence: CAITRTEAFF. Combining the CDR3 with reference TRBV2 and TRBJ1-1 gives the whole variable domain EPEVTQTPSHQVTQMGQEVILRCVPISNHLYFYWYRQILGQKVEFLVSFYNNEISEKSEIFDDQFSVERPDGSNFTLKIRSTKLEDSAMYFCAITRTEAFFGQGTRLTVV.

V is TRBV5-1 and J is TRBJ2-1; D not certain. Trimming took 7 bases from V and 0 from J, leaving 8 bases between them. In germline, CDR1 is SGHRS, CDR2 YFSETQ. The CDR3 covers 13 residues. The CDR3 DNA reads TGCGCCAGCTTTCCAGACTCCTACAATGAGCAGTTCTTC. Translating it yields CASFPDSYNEQFF.

The chain recombines TRBV9 with TRBJ2-7; 12 nucleotides line up with TRBD2. The CDR3 has 16 residues. V dropped 3 bases and J dropped 2; count of bases not matched to a gene: 6. Germline loops: CDR1 SGDLS, CDR2 YYNGEE. The CDR3 here is CASSAGTSGPPYEQYF. In DNA, the CDR3 is TGTGCCAGCAGCGCTGGGACTAGCGGGCCTCCCTACGAGCAGTACTTC.

V usage is TRBV27 and J usage is TRBJ2-1; the D gene is possibly TRBD2 (5 bases). This CDR3 spans 12 amino acids. Germline lookup yields CDR1 MNHEY and CDR2 SMNVEV (reference sequence). Trimming took off 3 bases at V and 9 bases at J, with 9 bases between the two ends. Here the CDR3 DNA reads TGTGCCAGCAGTTTCGGAGGTGGTGAGCAGTTCTTC. Translation gives CASSFGGGEQFF.

The genes are TRBV12-1 and TRBJ2-7; the table calls TRBD2, which could not be checked here. TRBV12-1 is annotated as a pseudogene. CDR3 length: 17 residues. The CDR3: CASSPARASGTSYEQYF. The CDR3 DNA reads as TGTGCCAGCAGCCCCGCCAGGGCTAGCGGGACATCCTACGAGCAGTACTTC.

Only a few counts were recorded for this clone. The gene calls are TRBV4-2 and TRBJ1-2, with D possibly TRBD1 on 5 matching bases. Per germline, CDR1 LGHNA and CDR2 YNFKEQ. Trimming pared 1 base from V and 1 base from J, leaving 10 bases between. The CDR3 covers 15 residues. CDR3 protein: CASSQAPGVNYGYTF. The CDR3 region has the DNA TGTGCCAGCAGCCAAGCCCCGGGGGTTAACTATGGCTACACCTTC.

V gene TRBV7-9 combines with J gene TRBJ2-1; TRBD2 might be the D (5 bases). Deletions cut 5 bases from V and 6 bases from J, with 8 bases between. Germline V lookup: CDR1 SEHNR, CDR2 FQNEAQ (reference sequence). The CDR3 contains 12 residues. The CDR3 sequence is CASSPEGNEQFF. CDR3 DNA: TGTGCCAGCAGCCCAGAGGGCAATGAGCAGTTCTTC.

The rearrangement joins TRBV7-2 to TRBJ2-7; D may be TRBD1 (6 bases). Per the germline V gene, CDR1 is SGHTA and CDR2 is FQGNSA. CDR3 length: 14 amino acids. V lost 8 bases to trimming and J lost 1 base, with 15 bases between them. The CDR3: CASALDRISYEQYF. The CDR3 nucleotides are TGTGCCAGCGCCTTGGACAGAATTTCCTACGAGCAGTACTTC.

The V call is TRBV7-9, the J call TRBJ1-1; possible D gene TRBD1, 6 bases. CDR1 SEHNR and CDR2 FQNEAQ come from the germline V gene (reference sequence). V was cut by 3 bases and J by 0 bases, with 11 bases left in between. This CDR3 is 15 amino acids long. Written as DNA, the CDR3 is TGTGCCAGCAGCTTGGACAGACTGATGAACACTGAAGCTTTCTTT. This translates into CASSLDRLMNTEAFF.

The chain joins TRBV2 to TRBJ2-1, with 7 bases identical to TRBD2. Trimming removed 5 bases from V and 0 bases from J; junction bases left unmatched: 7. The CDR3 length is 16 residues. CDR1 SNHLY and CDR2 FYNNEI come from the germline V gene. The CDR3 sequence: CASSQRGLSSYNEQFF. Here the CDR3 DNA reads TGTGCCAGCAGTCAGCGGGGCTTAAGCTCCTACAATGAGCAGTTCTTC.